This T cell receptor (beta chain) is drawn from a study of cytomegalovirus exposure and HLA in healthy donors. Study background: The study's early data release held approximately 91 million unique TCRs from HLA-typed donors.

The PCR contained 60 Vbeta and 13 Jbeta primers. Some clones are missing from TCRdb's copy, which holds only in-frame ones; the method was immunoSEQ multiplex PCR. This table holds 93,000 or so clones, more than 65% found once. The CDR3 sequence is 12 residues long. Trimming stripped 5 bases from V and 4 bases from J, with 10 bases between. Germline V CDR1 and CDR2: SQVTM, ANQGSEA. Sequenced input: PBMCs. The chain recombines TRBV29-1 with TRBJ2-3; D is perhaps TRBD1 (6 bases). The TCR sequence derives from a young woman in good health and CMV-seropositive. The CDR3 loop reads CSVKRGSDTQYF. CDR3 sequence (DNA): TGCAGCGTTAAAAGGGGGTCAGATACGCAGTATTTT.